This TCR beta chain was sequenced in a study of blood T cell repertoires in COVID-19. In the study overall: Material from acute and convalescent COVID-19 was sourced from the United States, Italy and Spain. The cDNA or gDNA used as material had been derived from T cells, B-cell-depleted T cells, or PBMCs.

Method: immunoSEQ multiplex PCR; TCRdb's copy keeps in-frame clones and lacks some. The sample holds 270,000 or so clones, around 86% seen once. Sequencing used peripheral blood. This TCR derives from a woman aged 55-75 years with active or convalescent COVID-19.

CDR3 DNA sequence: TGTGCCAGCAGCTTGGGACAGGTCGGCTACACCTTC. Protein: CASSLGQVGYTF. The chain combines TRBV5-6 with TRBJ1-2; possibly TRBD1 for D (6 bases). Trimming removed 0 bases from V and 8 bases from J, with 8 bases in between. Germline V gene lookup returns CDR1 SGHDT and CDR2 YYEEEE. This CDR3 region has 12 residues.